One sample yielded the 22 T cell receptor beta chains listed below, sequenced in a study of blood T cell repertoires in COVID-19. The data were produced by immunoSEQ multiplex PCR, yet TCRdb's version contains in-frame clones alone and is incomplete. This table has about 270,000 clones, 82% appearing once. The specimen sequenced was peripheral blood. Source of these receptors: a woman aged 18-29 years with acute or convalescent COVID-19.

On this clone: One junction end does not reproduce the germline sequence, and a read error may be involved. This rearrangement joins TRBV19 to TRBJ2-4; weak D call: TRBD2 (6 bases). This CDR3 contains 15 residues. Per the germline V gene, CDR1 is LNHDA and CDR2 is SQIVND (reference sequence). The CDR3 sequence: CASSIPGTLKTIQYF. CDR3 in DNA: TGTGCCAGTAGTATACCCGGGACTTTAAAAACCATTCAGTACTTC.

The chain is built from TRBV27 and TRBJ2-3; D is perhaps TRBD1 (6 bases). The germline CDR1 and CDR2 sequences are MNHEY and SMNVEV (reference sequence). The CDR3 runs to 16 residues. Trimming shortened V by 5 bases and J by 0 bases, and 15 bases separated the two germline ends. This CDR3 is CASSPTGSASTDTQYF. CDR3 nucleotide sequence: TGTGCCAGCAGTCCAACAGGGAGCGCTAGCACAGATACGCAGTATTTT.

The chain recombines TRBV7-9 with TRBJ1-1; the D gene is possibly TRBD1 (6 bases). There are 15 residues in the CDR3. V lost 3 bases and J 2 bases, leaving 13 bases between the germline ends. CDR1 and CDR2 (germline): SEHNR, FQNEAQ (reference sequence). The CDR3 sequence is CASSFLVGANTEAFF. The CDR3 DNA sequence: TGTGCCAGCAGCTTCCTCGTGGGGGCAAACACTGAAGCTTTCTTT.

This clone was seen a single time. The J gene is TRBJ2-7, the V gene TRBV29-1; the match to TRBD1 covers 7 bases. Germline trimming cut 8 bases from V and 6 bases from J; bases unmatched to any gene: 13. The V gene's germline CDR1 is SQVTM and CDR2 ANQGSEA. The CDR3 loop spans 13 amino acids. The DNA for the CDR3 is TGCAGCCTGACTCAGGGGGACAGCGGCGAGCAGTACTTC. Amino acid sequence: CSLTQGDSGEQYF.

The chain combines TRBV27 with TRBJ2-7; D is possibly TRBD1 (5 bases). Germline V CDR1 and CDR2: MNHEY, SMNVEV (reference sequence). The CDR3 length is 16 residues. With 3 bases removed from V and 5 bases from J, the gap between germline ends came to 20 bases. In DNA form, the CDR3 reads TGTGCCAGCAGTTTGAGCCAGGGTTTCTCCGTTAACGAGCAGTACTTC. Its protein product is CASSLSQGFSVNEQYF.

V gene TRBV25-1 combines with J gene TRBJ1-2; unclear D gene. With 6 bases removed from V and 4 bases from J, the gap between germline ends came to 12 bases. Per germline, CDR1 MGHDK and CDR2 SYGVNS. This CDR3 spans 13 amino acids. The CDR3: CASRPSISYGYTF. The CDR3 DNA sequence: TGTGCCAGCAGGCCATCGATCAGCTATGGCTACACCTTC.

The chain employs TRBV2 and TRBJ2-3; maybe TRBD2 (7 bases). Between the trimmed V and J ends, which lost 6 bases and 2 bases, there was a span of 18 bases. This CDR3 is 16 amino acids long. The germline gives CDR1 SNHLY, CDR2 FYNNEI. CDR3 nucleotide sequence: TGTGCCAGCAGGGCATGGGGGAGGGGGGACACAGATACGCAGTATTTT. Protein product: CASRAWGRGDTDTQYF.

The V gene is TRBV28, the J gene TRBJ1-5, with D unresolved. The CDR3 spans 10 residues. The V gene lost 9 bases and the J gene lost 5 bases, with 5 bases spanning the gap. The V gene's germline CDR1 is MDHEN and CDR2 SYDVKM. The CDR3 DNA follows: TGTGCCAGGCGAGATCAGCCCCAGCATTTT. This gives the protein CARRDQPQHF.

In this sample, this clone turned up a few times. V is TRBV6-5 and J is TRBJ1-1; D is unclear. Germline V gene data show CDR1 as MNHEY and CDR2 as SVGAGI. The CDR3 has 15 residues. V lost 2 bases and J 3 bases, leaving 13 bases between the germline ends. CDR3 loop: CASSYDLRGHTEAFF. The CDR3, as DNA: TGTGCCAGCAGTTACGATTTGAGAGGGCACACTGAAGCTTTCTTT.

This clone was detected a few times. V gene TRBV6-6 combines with J gene TRBJ1-2; 7 positions agree with TRBD1. The length of the CDR3 is 15 residues. With V trimmed by 4 bases and J by 0 bases, 5 bases remained unmatched. CDR1 is MNHNY and CDR2 is SVGAGI in the germline V gene (reference sequence). The CDR3 region has the DNA TGTGCCAGCAGTTCTTGGACAGGTGCTAACTATGGCTACACCTTC. Its translation is CASSSWTGANYGYTF.

V usage is TRBV19 and J usage is TRBJ1-2, with a tentative D call TRBD1 (6 bases). The germline gives CDR1 LNHDA, CDR2 SQIVND (reference sequence). The CDR3 consists of 12 residues. V lost 6 bases to trimming and J lost 6 bases, with 11 bases between them. For the CDR3, the DNA is TGTGCCAGTAGAGGACAGTTTGATGGCTACACCTTC. Residues: CASRGQFDGYTF.

This clone was seen a single time. The J gene is TRBJ2-2, the V gene TRBV6-2 or TRBV6-3; D is possibly TRBD2 (5 bases). The CDR3 has 13 residues. Trimming removed 3 bases from V and 7 bases from J, with 9 bases in between. The V gene's germline CDR1 is MNHEY and CDR2 SVGEGT. Here the CDR3 reads CASSYSRVGELFF. The CDR3 region has the DNA TGTGCCAGCAGTTATTCGAGGGTCGGGGAGCTGTTTTTT.

The chain couples TRBV19 to TRBJ2-3, with 13 bases matching TRBD2. The germline V gene encodes CDR1 LNHDA and CDR2 SQIVND (reference sequence). After removal of 5 bases from V and 2 bases from J, the junction contained 4 bases not matched to a gene. The CDR3 is 16 residues long. The CDR3 nucleotides read TGTGCCAGTAGTCCAGGGACTAGCGGGACCACAGATACGCAGTATTTT. This encodes CASSPGTSGTTDTQYF. The whole variable domain, filled in from reference TRBV19 and TRBJ2-3, reads DGGITQSPKYLFRKEGQNVTLSCEQNLNHDAMYWYRQDPGQGLRLIYYSQIVNDFQKGDIAEGYSVSREKKESFPLTVTSAQKNPTAFYLCASSPGTSGTTDTQYFGPGTRLTVL.

The V and J genes are TRBV7-2 and TRBJ1-1; 9 bases are shared with TRBD1. The CDR3 runs to 13 residues. Looked up from germline, CDR1 is SGHTA and CDR2 is FQGNSA. The V gene end was trimmed by 8 bases and the J gene end by 5 bases; junction bases not matched to a gene: 6. CDR3 sequence (DNA): TGTGCCAGCGGCAATGGACAGGGGACTGAAGCTTTCTTT. It encodes CASGNGQGTEAFF.

This clone was counted between two and nine times. The V call is TRBV5-1, the J call TRBJ2-2; 13 bases match TRBD2. The V gene's germline CDR1 is SGHRS and CDR2 YFSETQ. Trimming removed 3 bases from V and 7 bases from J; junction bases left unmatched: 6. CDR3 length: 16 residues. The chain's CDR3 is CASSSTSGRGDGELFF. In DNA form, the CDR3 reads TGCGCCAGCAGCTCTACTAGCGGGAGGGGTGACGGGGAGCTGTTTTTT.

V is TRBV15 and J is TRBJ1-2; 7 bases fit TRBD1. The CDR3 length is 18 residues. Trimming took 2 bases from V and 1 from J; bases not matched to a gene: 13. CDR1 and CDR2 from the germline V gene are LNHNV and YYDKDF (reference sequence). CDR3 loop: CATSRFSDRQGGNYGYTF. CDR3 in DNA: TGTGCCACCAGCAGATTCTCCGATCGACAGGGCGGTAACTATGGCTACACCTTC.

This clone showed up just once. This CDR3 is CASVEGGSGNEKLFF. CDR3 coding DNA: TGTGCCAGCGTCGAAGGCGGCAGTGGCAATGAAAAACTGTTTTTT. This chain joins TRBV28 and TRBJ1-4; D remains ambiguous. CDR3 length equals 15 residues. CDR1 MDHEN and CDR2 SYDVKM come from the germline V gene. The V end lost 8 bases, the J end lost 5 bases, and 18 bases lay between the germline ends. Drawing the rest from reference TRBV28 and TRBJ1-4, the complete variable domain is DVKVTQSSRYLVKRTGEKVFLECVQDMDHENMFWYRQDPGLGLRLIYFSYDVKMKEKGDIPEGYSVSREKKERFSLILESASTNQTSMYLCASVEGGSGNEKLFFGSGTQLSVL.

J is TRBJ1-5 and V is TRBV18; D is perhaps TRBD1 (6 bases). The CDR3 sequence is 17 residues long. The V end lost 5 bases, the J end lost 0 bases, and 17 bases lay between the germline ends. Germline V gives CDR1 KGHSH, CDR2 LQKENI. CDR3 protein: CASSETGKPYSNQPQHF. In DNA form, the CDR3 reads TGTGCCAGCTCAGAAACAGGGAAGCCCTATAGCAATCAGCCCCAGCATTTT.

The genes are TRBV9 and TRBJ1-5; D is unresolved. The CDR3 covers 13 residues. V was cut by 2 bases and J by 5 bases, with 8 bases left in between. Germline V gene sequence: CDR1 SGDLS, CDR2 YYNGEE. The CDR3 nucleotides read TGTGCCAGCAGCGTTCACCCGGATCAGCCCCAGCATTTT. Residues: CASSVHPDQPQHF.

The chain joins TRBV6-5 to TRBJ2-4, with a tentative D call TRBD2 (5 bases). This CDR3 has 15 residues. V dropped 3 bases and J dropped 3 bases, with 12 bases sitting between them. The germline V gene encodes CDR1 MNHEY and CDR2 SVGAGI. CDR3 residues: CASSYSVSGKNIQYF. The CDR3 nucleotides are TGTGCCAGCAGTTATTCGGTGAGCGGCAAAAACATTCAGTACTTC.

Comment on this clone: Other nucleotide sequences from this sample produce the same CDR3. This rearrangement joins TRBV12-3 or TRBV12-4 to TRBJ1-1; no firm D call. This CDR3 comprises 12 residues. V shed 3 bases and J shed 0 bases, with 2 bases lying between them. For the CDR3, the DNA is TGTGCCAGCAGTTTTATGAACACTGAAGCTTTCTTT. This codes for CASSFMNTEAFF.

CDR3 nucleotides: TGCGCCAGCAGCCTTATCAGGGGCCGTGAAGCTTTCTTT. Its translation is CASSLIRGREAFF. The V and J genes are TRBV4-3 and TRBJ1-1; TRBD1 might be the D (6 bases). The CDR3 has 13 amino acids. The V end lost 4 bases, the J end lost 7 bases, and 13 bases lay between the germline ends. CDR1 LGHNA and CDR2 YSLEER come from the germline V gene.